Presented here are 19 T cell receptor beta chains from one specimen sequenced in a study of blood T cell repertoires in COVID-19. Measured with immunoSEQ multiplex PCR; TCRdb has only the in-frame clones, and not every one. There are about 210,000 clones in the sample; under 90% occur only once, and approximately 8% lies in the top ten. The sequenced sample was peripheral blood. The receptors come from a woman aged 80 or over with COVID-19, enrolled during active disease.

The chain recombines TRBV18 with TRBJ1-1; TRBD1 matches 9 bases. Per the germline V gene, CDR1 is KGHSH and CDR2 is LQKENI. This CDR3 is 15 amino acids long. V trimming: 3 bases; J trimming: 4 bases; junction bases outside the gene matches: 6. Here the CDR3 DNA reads TGTGCCAGCTCACCCCCGGGACAGGGTGGCACTGAAGCTTTCTTT. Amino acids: CASSPPGQGGTEAFF.

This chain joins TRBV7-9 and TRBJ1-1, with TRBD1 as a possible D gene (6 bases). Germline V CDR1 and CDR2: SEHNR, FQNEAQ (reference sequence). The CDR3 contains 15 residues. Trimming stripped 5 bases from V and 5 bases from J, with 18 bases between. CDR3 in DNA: TGTGCCAGCAGCGCGGACAGACGTTGGGGAACTGAAGCTTTCTTT. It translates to CASSADRRWGTEAFF.

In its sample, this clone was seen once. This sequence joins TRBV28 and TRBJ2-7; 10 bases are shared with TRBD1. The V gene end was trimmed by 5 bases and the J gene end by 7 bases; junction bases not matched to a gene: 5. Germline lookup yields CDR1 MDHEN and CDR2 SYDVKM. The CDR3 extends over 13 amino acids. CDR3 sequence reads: CASSAWDRGEQYF. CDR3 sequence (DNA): TGTGCCAGCAGTGCATGGGACAGGGGTGAGCAGTACTTC.

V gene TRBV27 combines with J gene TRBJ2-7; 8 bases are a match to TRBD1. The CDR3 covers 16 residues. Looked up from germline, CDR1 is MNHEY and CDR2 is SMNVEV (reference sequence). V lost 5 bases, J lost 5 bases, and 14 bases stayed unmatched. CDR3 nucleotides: TGTGCCAGCAGTACCCGACAGGGGACTCCTTTAGACGAGCAGTACTTC. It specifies CASSTRQGTPLDEQYF.

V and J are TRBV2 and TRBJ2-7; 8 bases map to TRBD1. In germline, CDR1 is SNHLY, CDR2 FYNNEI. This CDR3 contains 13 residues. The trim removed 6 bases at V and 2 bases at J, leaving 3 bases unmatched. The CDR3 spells CASSGQGPYEQYF. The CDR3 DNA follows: TGTGCCAGCAGCGGACAGGGCCCCTACGAGCAGTACTTC.

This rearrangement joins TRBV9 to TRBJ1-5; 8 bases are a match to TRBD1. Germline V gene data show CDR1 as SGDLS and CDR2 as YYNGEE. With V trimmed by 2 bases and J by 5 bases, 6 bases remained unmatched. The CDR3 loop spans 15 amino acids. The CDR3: CASSVGGQEYQPQHF. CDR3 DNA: TGTGCCAGCAGCGTTGGGGGACAGGAGTATCAGCCCCAGCATTTT.

The DNA for the CDR3 is TGTGCCAGCAGTCACCGGGGGCGGGAGGGCCATCAGGATGAGCAGTTCTTC. It translates to CASSHRGREGHQDEQFF. This rearrangement joins TRBV11-2 to TRBJ2-1; 9 bases align to TRBD2. There are 17 residues in the CDR3. Germline CDR1 SGHAT, CDR2 FQNNGV. With V trimmed by 6 bases and J by 8 bases, 17 bases remained unmatched.

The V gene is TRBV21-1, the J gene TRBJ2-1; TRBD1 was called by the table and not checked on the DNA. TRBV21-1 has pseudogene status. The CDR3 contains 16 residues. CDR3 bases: TGTGCCAGCAGCATAAGGTGGGGCCTGGTTAACAATGAGCAGTTCTTC. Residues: CASSIRWGLVNNEQFF.

The CDR3 sequence: CASGLGGLMNTEAFF. In DNA, the CDR3 is TGTGCCAGCGGCCTCGGGGGTCTCATGAACACTGAAGCTTTCTTT. This chain uses TRBV5-4 with TRBJ1-1, with D possibly being TRBD1 (5 bases). The CDR3 is made up of 15 amino acids. Per germline, CDR1 SGHNT and CDR2 YYREEE (reference sequence). The germline V and J ends were trimmed by 7 bases and 0 bases, with 16 bases remaining between them.

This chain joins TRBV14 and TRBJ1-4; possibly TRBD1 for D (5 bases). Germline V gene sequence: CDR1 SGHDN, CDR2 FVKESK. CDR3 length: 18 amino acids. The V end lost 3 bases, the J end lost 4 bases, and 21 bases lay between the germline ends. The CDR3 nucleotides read TGTGCCAGCAGCCAGCTACAGGAGATCGGGGGACGTAATGAAAAACTGTTTTTT. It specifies CASSQLQEIGGRNEKLFF.

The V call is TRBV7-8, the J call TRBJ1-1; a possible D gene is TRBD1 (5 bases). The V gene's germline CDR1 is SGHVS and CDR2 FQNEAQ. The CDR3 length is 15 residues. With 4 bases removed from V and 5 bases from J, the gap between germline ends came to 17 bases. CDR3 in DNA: TGTGCCAGCAGCTGGGGGGAGGGACCCTATACTGAAGCTTTCTTT. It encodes CASSWGEGPYTEAFF.

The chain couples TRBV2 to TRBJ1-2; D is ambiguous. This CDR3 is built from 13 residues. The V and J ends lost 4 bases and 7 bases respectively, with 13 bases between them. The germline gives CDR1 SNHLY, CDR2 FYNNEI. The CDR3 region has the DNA TGTGCCAGCAGTGGGGTGGCTCCGGGTGGCTACACCTTC. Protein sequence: CASSGVAPGGYTF.

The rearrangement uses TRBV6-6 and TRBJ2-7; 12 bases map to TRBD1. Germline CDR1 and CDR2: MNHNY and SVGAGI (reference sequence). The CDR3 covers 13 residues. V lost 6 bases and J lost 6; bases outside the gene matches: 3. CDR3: CASSRDRGREQYF. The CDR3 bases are TGTGCCAGCAGCCGGGACAGGGGGCGCGAGCAGTACTTC.

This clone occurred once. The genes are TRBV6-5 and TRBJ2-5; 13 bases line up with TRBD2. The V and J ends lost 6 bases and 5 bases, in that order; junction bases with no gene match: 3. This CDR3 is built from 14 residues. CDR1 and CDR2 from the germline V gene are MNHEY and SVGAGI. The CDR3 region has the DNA TGTGCCAGCAGGACTAGCGGGGGGTATGAGACCCAGTACTTC. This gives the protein CASRTSGGYETQYF.

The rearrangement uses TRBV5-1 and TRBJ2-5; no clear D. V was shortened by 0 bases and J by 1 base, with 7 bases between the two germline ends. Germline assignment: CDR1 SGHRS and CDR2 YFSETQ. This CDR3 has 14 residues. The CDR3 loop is CASSLAAVQETQYF. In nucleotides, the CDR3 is TGCGCCAGCAGCTTGGCGGCGGTCCAAGAGACCCAGTACTTC.

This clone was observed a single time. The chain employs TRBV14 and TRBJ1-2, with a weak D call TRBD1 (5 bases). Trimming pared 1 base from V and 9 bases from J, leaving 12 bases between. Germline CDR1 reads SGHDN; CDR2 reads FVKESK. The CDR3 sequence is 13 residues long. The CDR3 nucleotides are TGTGCCAGCAGCCAAGGATCAGGGAGGAGCTACACCTTC. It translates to CASSQGSGRSYTF.

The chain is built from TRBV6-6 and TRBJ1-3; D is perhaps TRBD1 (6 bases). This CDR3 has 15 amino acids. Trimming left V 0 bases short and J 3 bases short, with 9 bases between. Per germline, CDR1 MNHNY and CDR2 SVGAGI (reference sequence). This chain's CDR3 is CASSYSGTYGNTIYF. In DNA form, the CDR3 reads TGTGCCAGCAGTTACTCTGGGACATATGGAAACACCATATATTTT.

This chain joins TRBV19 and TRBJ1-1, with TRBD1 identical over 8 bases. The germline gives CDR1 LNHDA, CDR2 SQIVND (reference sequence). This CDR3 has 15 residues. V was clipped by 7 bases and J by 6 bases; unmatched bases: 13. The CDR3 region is CASIPGGSEGSEAFF. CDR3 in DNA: TGTGCCAGTATCCCAGGGGGCAGCGAGGGCTCTGAAGCTTTCTTT.

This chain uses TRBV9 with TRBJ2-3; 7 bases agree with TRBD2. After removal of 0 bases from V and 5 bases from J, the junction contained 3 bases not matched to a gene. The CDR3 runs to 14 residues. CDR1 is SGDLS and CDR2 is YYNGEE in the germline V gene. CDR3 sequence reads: CASSVAGGQDTQYF. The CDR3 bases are TGTGCCAGCAGCGTAGCGGGAGGTCAAGATACGCAGTATTTT.